This entry concerns a single T cell receptor beta chain. This sample was taken from a study of blood T cell repertoires in COVID-19. Study-level information: There were acute and convalescent COVID-19 samples, and they came from the United States, Italy and Spain. Sample material is recorded as cDNA or gDNA derived from T cells, B-cell-depleted T cells, or PBMCs.

The authors' processing: Using reference gene primer amplification, nucleated cell counts were estimated. The repertoire was sequenced with immunoSEQ multiplex PCR; TCRdb's copy has only in-frame clones and lacks some. V, J and clone size are taken as reported in that table, and D and trimming were inferred from the DNA itself. There are about 290,000 clones in the sample; approximately 88% occur only once, and roughly 0.96% lies in the top ten. The germline CDR1 and CDR2 sequences are SGHNT and YYREEE (reference sequence). V lost 4 bases to trimming and J lost 5 bases, with 13 bases between them. This CDR3 contains 14 residues.

The V and J genes are TRBV5-4 and TRBJ2-1, with a tentative D call TRBD2 (6 bases). The sequence came from a woman aged 40 to 55 who had recovered from COVID-19. Sequenced input: peripheral blood. CDR3 DNA: TGTGCCAGCAGCAGACTAGTGGGGGACAATGAGCAGTTCTTC. Its protein is CASSRLVGDNEQFF.